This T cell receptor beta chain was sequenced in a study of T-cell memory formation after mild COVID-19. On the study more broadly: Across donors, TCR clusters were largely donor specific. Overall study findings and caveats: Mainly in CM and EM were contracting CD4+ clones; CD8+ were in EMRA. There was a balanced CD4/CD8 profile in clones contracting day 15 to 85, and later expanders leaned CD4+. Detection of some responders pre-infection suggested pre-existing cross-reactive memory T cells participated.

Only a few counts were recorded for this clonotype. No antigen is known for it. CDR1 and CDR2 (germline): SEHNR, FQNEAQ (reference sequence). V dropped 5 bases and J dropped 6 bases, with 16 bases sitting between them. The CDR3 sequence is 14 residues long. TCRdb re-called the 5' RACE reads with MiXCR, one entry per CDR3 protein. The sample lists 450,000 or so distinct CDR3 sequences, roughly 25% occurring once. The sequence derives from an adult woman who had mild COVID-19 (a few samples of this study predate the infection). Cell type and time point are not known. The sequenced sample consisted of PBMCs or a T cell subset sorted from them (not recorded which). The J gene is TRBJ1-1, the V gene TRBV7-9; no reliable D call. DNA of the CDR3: TGTGCCAGCAGCCCCCTCGGGTCTGGACCTGAAGCTTTCTTT. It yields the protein CASSPLGSGPEAFF.